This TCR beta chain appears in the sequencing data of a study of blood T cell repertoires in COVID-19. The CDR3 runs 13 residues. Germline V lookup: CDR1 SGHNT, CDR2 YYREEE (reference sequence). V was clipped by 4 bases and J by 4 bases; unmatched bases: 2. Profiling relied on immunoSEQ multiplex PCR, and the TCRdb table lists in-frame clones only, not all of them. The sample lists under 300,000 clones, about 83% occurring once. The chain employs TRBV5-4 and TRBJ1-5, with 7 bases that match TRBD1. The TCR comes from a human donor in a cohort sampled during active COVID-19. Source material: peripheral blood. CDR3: CASSQGGNQPQHF. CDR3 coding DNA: TGTGCCAGCAGCCAGGGGGGTAATCAGCCCCAGCATTTT.